This T cell receptor (beta chain) was retrieved from a study of control samples from healthy donors and cancer patients. CDR3 length equals 14 residues. V was trimmed by 2 bases and J by 1 base, leaving 9 bases between them. The germline V gene has CDR1 SGHRS and CDR2 YFSETQ. This clone is a singleton in its sample. The repertoire was sequenced with immunoSEQ multiplex PCR; TCRdb's copy has only in-frame clones and lacks some. The data show about 100,000 clones, around four fifths seen once. Sequencing used blood. The chain couples TRBV5-1 to TRBJ1-1; perhaps TRBD1 as D (5 bases). The receptor was derived from a man aged 25 to 40 in good health. The CDR3 is CASSFGAGNTEAFF. The DNA of the CDR3 is TGCGCCAGCAGCTTTGGGGCAGGGAACACTGAAGCTTTCTTT.